This T cell receptor (beta chain) was identified during a study of yellow fever vaccine responses in identical twins (dated by TCRdb to the late 2010s). About the study as a whole: In the study, vaccine-responding T cell clones were precisely tracked in identical twins.

Libraries were made using RT-PCR. The run used an Illumina HiSeq 2500. In TCRdb, the public reads were trimmed at Q25 with fastp and aligned with MiXCR, with productive beta chains retained. Rows merge per CDR3 protein into single entries with the most common DNA and genes. This sample holds around 18,000 distinct CDR3 sequences; roughly two thirds were observed only once. The top ten constitute more than 7% of the sample. About this clonotype: What antigen it recognizes has not been identified. No much larger clonotype is one base removed from it; base qualities were not supplied.

Study-wide conclusions, independent of this receptor: According to the authors, the vaccine-induced T cell response in identical twins seemed to be partly convergent and partly specific to each individual.

Sequencing was performed on T cells from blood (PBMCs), unsorted or a sorted subset (not recorded which), taken before or after yellow fever vaccination (not recorded which). The TCR was taken from a woman between 18 and 29 years old who received the yellow fever vaccine. Donor details come from another sample of the same person, matched by shared clones.

The encoded CDR3 is CASSFSRVGVSSYEQYF. The DNA is TGTGCCAGCAGTTTTTCACGAGTAGGGGTGAGCTCCTACGAGCAGTACTTC. The rearrangement combines TRBV27 with TRBJ2-7; a tentative D call is TRBD1 (5 bases match). Sequences MNHEY (CDR1) and SMNVEV (CDR2) are obtained from the germline V gene (reference sequence). V gives up 3 bases and J gives up 0 bases, and the segment between their germline ends measures 18 bases. The CDR3 starts with the cysteine, ends with the phenylalanine, and has 17 residues. The read is trimmed to its CDR3 DNA, 51 bases read in frame from base 1.